This TCR beta chain was identified in a study of cytotoxic CD8 clonotypes in ibrutinib-treated CLL. Study details: The response samples were taken once patients had been treated for a median of roughly 12 months, range 6 to 36.

TCRdb keeps only in-frame clones here, not all; method: immunoSEQ multiplex PCR. The repertoire consists of 45,000 to 55,000 clones, with roughly 53% occurring once and the leading ten covering approximately 32%. Germline CDR1 and CDR2: KGHSH and LQKENI. CDR3 length: 14 amino acids. V was trimmed by 3 bases and J by 12 bases, leaving 17 bases between them. This clone was found many times. The authors obtained roughly 2.2 micrograms of genomic DNA from cryopreserved PBMCs for TCR beta libraries. The sequence was obtained from a human donor with chronic lymphocytic leukemia. The sequences come from PBMCs, collected after 12 months of ibrutinib treatment. The V call is TRBV18, the J call TRBJ1-4; tentatively, D is TRBD1 (6 bases). The DNA of the CDR3 is TGTGCCAGCTCACCGCCCCAGGGACACAGTGAACTGTTTTTT. Its translation: CASSPPQGHSELFF.